This entry features one TCR beta chain sequence. Its binding antigen is unknown. No much larger clone is present one base from it, and per-base qualities are unavailable. These data belong to a study of T cell responses to AZD1222 COVID-19 vaccine (dated by TCRdb to about 2021). For context, the study as a whole: AZD1222 recipients whose second dose came at about 4 weeks and those whose second dose came at about 12 weeks were combined into one group, since spike-specific TCR depth and breadth did not differ between the two schedules. TCR sequencing covered fewer than 250 trial participants: 200 to 220 given two doses of AZD1222 and approximately 26 given two doses of MenACWY control vaccine. Enrollment into the trials was organized by age into subgroups of 18-55, 56-69 and 70-plus years, and those subgroups contained roughly 140, 27 and 60 TCR-sequenced participants, respectively.

The CDR3 regions of human TCRbeta chains were analyzed by immunosequencing. The paper's data handling went like this. Repertoire TCRs were checked for matches against a reference library of SARS-CoV-2-specific TCRs that had been generated using the MIRA antigen-specificity platform. Breadth was defined as the fraction of unique TCRs that were SARS-CoV-2-associated, and depth was defined as the fraction of total T cells that were SARS-CoV-2-associated. Using the MIRA data, each spike-specific TCR was assigned both to the spike region to which the TCR was reactive and to a CD4 or CD8 class. Log10-transformed breadth and depth values were compared by one-way ANOVA with Sidak's multiple comparisons tests. Held by TCRdb, this immuneACCESS table contains in-frame sequences only and omits some clones. Under half of the omission traces to an unresolved V gene where checked; the cause of the rest is unknown. D and trimming come from the DNA, and the V and J calls and clone size come from that table. Recorded for this sample are just under 100,000 clones; roughly 90% of them occurred a single time. The top ten hold about 2.5% of the sample.

The time point label corresponds to: baseline before first vaccination. Samples from vaccinated people were obtained from the UK trials COV001 and COV002, which included a single-blind randomized controlled phase 2/3 trial of AZD1222 (ChAdOx1 nCoV-19) in healthy adults. Trial participant PBMC samples were collected at day 0 and day 28 after the second dose for TCRbeta chain sequencing. V lost 1 base and J lost 1 base; the stretch between them is 7 bases long. Reading the germline V gene gives CDR1 SQVTM and CDR2 ANQGSEA. Its CDR3 holds 13 amino acids, cysteine through phenylalanine. Only the CDR3 DNA stays, 39 bases, in frame from base 1. What the research found in general, with its limitations: A significant rise in spike-specific TCR breadth and depth was observed after two AZD1222 doses relative to day 0 and relative to MenACWY recipients. Because no samples from the day 14 peak response were available, repertoires could be characterized only after the peak T cell response. The 56-69-year group was small, and its depth increase did not reach significance, likely because of low power. Most participants were white British and females outnumbered males, and the authors suggested that clonal diversity may have been underestimated. Conclusions about previously exposed vaccinees are limited because only five to seven AZD1222 recipients were SARS-CoV-2 seropositive at baseline. CD4 TCRs associated with the vaccine covered the entire spike protein, and the dominant responses were in regions 160-218 and 743-854. Reportedly, close to half of the unique spike-specific TCRs recognized epitopes lying outside the regions that are mutated in the B.1.351 and B.1.1.7 variants.

The material sequenced was peripheral blood, taken on day 0 of AZD1222 vaccination. Here the chain combines TRBV29-1 and TRBJ1-1; TRBD1 might be the D gene, on 5 matching bases. The sequence was collected from an adult in good health. The CDR3 corresponds to CSVEGGKNTEAFF. The DNA sequence follows: TGCAGCGTTGAAGGGGGGAAGAACACTGAAGCTTTCTTT.